One and the same sample provided the 18 T cell receptor beta chains below, sequenced in a study of cytomegalovirus exposure and HLA in healthy donors. The PCR made use of 60 Vbeta and 13 Jbeta primers. Generated by immunoSEQ multiplex PCR, the TCRdb table keeps only in-frame clones and is missing some. The data contain about 100,000 clones, approximately 73% of them singletons. Sequences were obtained from PBMCs. These receptors all come from a man aged 25-45 years in good health and CMV-seronegative.

J is TRBJ1-5 and V is TRBV15, with D perhaps matching TRBD1 (5 bases). This CDR3 comprises 14 residues. The germline V gene encodes CDR1 LNHNV and CDR2 YYDKDF (reference sequence). With 4 bases removed from V and 1 base from J, the gap between germline ends came to 8 bases. CDR3 region: CATSMDISNQPQHF. The CDR3 nucleotides read TGTGCCACCAGCATGGACATCAGCAATCAGCCCCAGCATTTT.

There are a few counts of this clone. This chain connects TRBV5-1 to TRBJ2-7; TRBD1 aligns across 8 bases. The V gene's germline CDR1 is SGHRS and CDR2 YFSETQ. The CDR3 totals 14 residues. Trimming took 3 bases from V and 0 from J; bases not matched to a gene: 2. This chain's CDR3 is CASSWGQASYEQYF. CDR3 coding DNA: TGCGCCAGCAGCTGGGGACAGGCCTCCTACGAGCAGTACTTC.

The gene calls are TRBV5-1 and TRBJ2-2; unclear D gene. Germline V gene sequence: CDR1 SGHRS, CDR2 YFSETQ. This CDR3 contains 15 residues. Trimming took off 2 bases at V and 0 bases at J, with 8 bases between the two ends. The CDR3: CASSFNAANTGELFF. The CDR3 DNA is TGCGCCAGCAGCTTTAATGCAGCGAACACCGGGGAGCTGTTTTTT.

In its sample, this clone was seen a few times. In DNA, the CDR3 is TGTGCCAGCAGCGTTGACAGGTTTATATCCTACGAGCAGTACTTC. Translation: CASSVDRFISYEQYF. The J gene is TRBJ2-7, the V gene TRBV7-2, with TRBD1 as a possible D gene (6 bases). The CDR3 length is 15 residues. The V end was cut by 5 bases, the J end by 1 base, with 15 bases between. Germline CDR1 and CDR2: SGHTA and FQGNSA.

The V and J genes are TRBV9 and TRBJ2-5; D ambiguous. This CDR3 is built from 15 residues. V was clipped by 4 bases and J by 2 bases, with 15 bases between them. Per germline, CDR1 SGDLS and CDR2 YYNGEE. CDR3 nucleotide sequence: TGTGCCAGCAGCCCAGGCGACATTAGACAAGAGACCCAGTACTTC. Translating it yields CASSPGDIRQETQYF.

CDR3 sequence (DNA): TGTGCCAGCAGCCCATTTCCAGGGGCTCTAGGCACAGATACGCAGTATTTT. Translation gives CASSPFPGALGTDTQYF. The chain links TRBV7-3 to TRBJ2-3; possibly TRBD1 for D (6 bases). Deletions cut 5 bases from V and 1 base from J, with 19 bases between. This CDR3 comprises 17 residues. Germline lookup yields CDR1 SGHTA and CDR2 FQGTGA.

The chain recombines TRBV4-1 with TRBJ1-1; TRBD1 matches at 7 bases. V lost 1 base, J lost 4 bases, and 6 bases stayed unmatched. Germline CDR1 is MGHRA and CDR2 is YSYEKL. CDR3 length equals 15 residues. The CDR3 coding sequence is TGCGCCAGCAGCCAAGCTCACAGGGGAGGCACTGAAGCTTTCTTT. This sequence encodes CASSQAHRGGTEAFF.

V is TRBV5-4 and J is TRBJ2-5, with 9 bases fitting TRBD1. The CDR3 loop spans 17 amino acids. The J segment lost 2 bases and the V segment lost 1 base, leaving 9 bases of the junction unmatched. Germline loops: CDR1 SGHNT, CDR2 YYREEE (reference sequence). The CDR3: CASSLRGRDRVQETQYF. Here the CDR3 DNA reads TGTGCCAGCAGCTTGAGAGGGCGGGACAGGGTACAAGAGACCCAGTACTTC.

The chain carries TRBV10-1 and TRBJ2-5; TRBD2 aligns across 8 bases. Germline V gene lookup returns CDR1 WNHNN and CDR2 SYGVQD (reference sequence). Trimming removed 8 bases from V and 4 bases from J; junction bases left unmatched: 15. The CDR3 length is 16 residues. The CDR3 reads CASAPPLVAGRETQYF. CDR3 DNA sequence: TGCGCCAGCGCCCCCCCTCTGGTAGCGGGGAGAGAGACCCAGTACTTC.

The chain is built from TRBV27 and TRBJ2-7; 7 bases are a match to TRBD2. Trimming removed 6 bases from V and 5 bases from J; junction bases left unmatched: 7. Per the germline V gene, CDR1 is MNHEY and CDR2 is SMNVEV (reference sequence). This CDR3 region has 13 residues. The CDR3, as DNA: TGTGCCAGCAGCCCCCGGGAGGCGGACGAGCAGTACTTC. Amino acids: CASSPREADEQYF.

The rearrangement uses TRBV7-3 and TRBJ2-1; 7 nucleotides match TRBD2. Germline CDR1 reads SGHTA; CDR2 reads FQGTGA. Trimming removed 5 bases from V and 6 bases from J; junction bases left unmatched: 7. This CDR3 spans 14 amino acids. The DNA for the CDR3 is TGTGCCAGCAGCCCAAGCGGGGTGCTCAATGAGCAGTTCTTC. Translating it yields CASSPSGVLNEQFF.

The CDR3 loop is CASSADRSGEQYF. The DNA for the CDR3 is TGTGCCAGCAGTGCCGACAGGTCTGGGGAGCAGTACTTC. The chain has TRBV2 and TRBJ2-7, with D perhaps TRBD1 (6 bases). The CDR3 length is 13 residues. Germline V gene lookup returns CDR1 SNHLY and CDR2 FYNNEI. Trimming removed 4 bases from V and 7 bases from J, with 14 bases in between.

The V and J genes are TRBV2 and TRBJ1-6, with D tentatively TRBD1 (6 bases). Germline V gene lookup returns CDR1 SNHLY and CDR2 FYNNEI. Deletions cut 6 bases from V and 5 bases from J, with 14 bases between. This CDR3 is 15 amino acids long. CDR3 residues: CASRFTGTNNSPLHF. The CDR3 DNA reads as TGTGCCAGCAGGTTCACAGGGACCAATAATTCACCCCTCCACTTT.

This chain connects TRBV4-1 to TRBJ2-5; TRBD1 agrees at 8 bases. The CDR3 sequence is 15 residues long. J gave up 4 bases and V 3 bases, and 7 bases lay outside the gene matches. Germline lookup yields CDR1 MGHRA and CDR2 YSYEKL. CDR3: CASSHQDRGGETQYF. Here the CDR3 DNA reads TGCGCCAGCAGCCACCAAGACAGGGGTGGAGAGACCCAGTACTTC.

V usage is TRBV30 and J usage is TRBJ2-7; D is perhaps TRBD1 (6 bases). With 5 bases removed from V and 7 bases from J, the gap between germline ends came to 18 bases. Per the germline V gene, CDR1 is GTSNPN and CDR2 is SVGIG (reference sequence). The CDR3 sequence is 13 residues long. Here the CDR3 DNA reads TGTGCCTGGTCCAGGGAGTCCAGGGGAGAGCAGTACTTC. It translates to CAWSRESRGEQYF.

The chain links TRBV27 to TRBJ2-1; possibly TRBD1 for D (5 bases). The CDR3 runs to 17 residues. The V gene lost 7 bases and the J gene lost 7 bases, with 26 bases spanning the gap. Germline V gives CDR1 MNHEY, CDR2 SMNVEV (reference sequence). This CDR3 is CASTSQKGLLWTNEQFF. The CDR3 DNA follows: TGTGCCAGCACCTCCCAGAAAGGGCTACTTTGGACAAATGAGCAGTTCTTC.

This clone came up once. The chain joins TRBV7-9 to TRBJ1-2, with D unclear. Germline CDR1 SEHNR, CDR2 FQNEAQ (reference sequence). This CDR3 is built from 14 residues. V was clipped by 0 bases and J by 3 bases, with 8 bases between them. CDR3 DNA: TGTGCCAGCAGCTTAGCGTTGAGTCACTATGGCTACACCTTC. Translated, it gives CASSLALSHYGYTF.

CDR3 amino acids: CASSLPGREETQYF. The CDR3 coding sequence is TGTGCCAGCAGCTTGCCAGGGCGAGAAGAGACCCAGTACTTC. V is TRBV5-4 and J is TRBJ2-5; D perhaps matches TRBD1 (5 bases). The CDR3 sequence is 14 residues long. Germline values: CDR1 SGHNT, CDR2 YYREEE (reference sequence). The germline V and J ends were trimmed by 1 base and 3 bases, with 10 bases remaining between them.